These 14 T cell receptor beta chains came from one sample sequenced in a study of T cell responses to AZD1222 COVID-19 vaccine. The table came from immunoSEQ multiplex PCR; TCRdb's copy has only in-frame clones and leaves some out. Of fewer than 120,000 clones listed, approximately 94% are singletons. The sequences come from peripheral blood, collected 28 days after the second AZD1222 dose. All receptors derive from an adult who received the AZD1222 COVID-19 vaccine.

V is TRBV3-1 (or the pseudogene TRBV3-2) and J is TRBJ2-1; unclear D gene. This CDR3 contains 12 residues. Germline-derived CDR1 and CDR2 are LGHDT and YNNKEL (reference sequence). V was trimmed by 0 bases and J by 8 bases, leaving 5 bases between them. In DNA form, the CDR3 reads TGTGCCAGCAGCCAAGAGGTCGATGAGCAGTTCTTC. Translation gives CASSQEVDEQFF.

This chain connects TRBV6-5 to TRBJ1-2; D is unclear. V lost 6 bases and J 8 bases, leaving 10 bases between the germline ends. Germline CDR1 and CDR2: MNHEY and SVGAGI. The CDR3 contains 11 residues. The CDR3 here is CASSGLSGYTF. CDR3 DNA sequence: TGTGCCAGCAGCGGTTTGTCAGGCTACACCTTC.

This clone showed up just once. V gene TRBV3-1 (or the pseudogene TRBV3-2) combines with J gene TRBJ1-1; 10 bases map to TRBD1. From germline, CDR1 is LGHDT and CDR2 YNNKEL (reference sequence). Trimming cost V 7 bases and J 6 bases; bases outside gene matches: 5. The CDR3 is made up of 13 amino acids. Here the CDR3 DNA reads TGTGCCAGCAACACGGACAGGGGGGCTGAAGCTTTCTTT. Its translation: CASNTDRGAEAFF.

The chain recombines TRBV5-4 with TRBJ1-3; 9 bases match TRBD1. The CDR3 covers 16 residues. J gave up 3 bases and V 0 bases, and 4 bases lay outside the gene matches. CDR1 SGHNT and CDR2 YYREEE come from the germline V gene (reference sequence). CDR3 coding DNA: TGTGCCAGCAGCTTGGGGACAGGGGCGGATGGAAACACCATATATTTT. Its protein product is CASSLGTGADGNTIYF.

The chain links TRBV19 to TRBJ1-4; a weak D match, TRBD1 (5 bases). Per germline, CDR1 LNHDA and CDR2 SQIVND (reference sequence). V dropped 11 bases and J dropped 7 bases, with 20 bases sitting between them. The CDR3 has 14 amino acids. This CDR3 is CAVRPRAGLEKLFF. CDR3 DNA sequence: TGTGCCGTCCGACCAAGGGCAGGGCTTGAAAAACTGTTTTTT.

The CDR3 spells CASSLGGGSYNEQFF. The CDR3 region has the DNA TGTGCCAGCAGCCTAGGCGGGGGCTCCTACAATGAGCAGTTCTTC. The rearrangement links TRBV5-5 to TRBJ2-1, with 7 bases lining up with TRBD2. CDR3 length: 15 amino acids. Germline-derived CDR1 and CDR2 are SGHKS and YYEKEE (reference sequence). V lost 4 bases to trimming and J lost 0 bases; unmatched junction nucleotides: 4.

J is TRBJ2-7 and V is TRBV3-1 (or the pseudogene TRBV3-2); TRBD2 is a possible D gene (6 bases). Germline loops: CDR1 LGHDT, CDR2 YNNKEL (reference sequence). The CDR3 runs 12 residues. V was clipped by 4 bases and J by 6 bases, with 10 bases between them. CDR3 amino acids: CASSRLDSEQYF. In DNA, the CDR3 is TGTGCCAGCAGCCGACTAGATTCCGAGCAGTACTTC.

The rearrangement joins TRBV6-5 to TRBJ1-5; D gene ambiguous. In germline, CDR1 is MNHEY, CDR2 SVGAGI. This CDR3 region has 13 residues. Trimming stripped 6 bases from V and 5 bases from J, with 11 bases between. This chain's CDR3 is CASRWQDHQPQHF. CDR3 coding DNA: TGTGCCAGCAGGTGGCAGGATCATCAGCCCCAGCATTTT.

The chain links TRBV7-6 to TRBJ1-1; D uncertain. V was pared by 4 bases and J by 2 bases, with 14 bases between. The germline V gene encodes CDR1 SGHVS and CDR2 FNYEAQ. CDR3 length: 15 residues. For the CDR3, the DNA is TGTGCCAGCAGCTACGACCCGGATCCAAACACTGAAGCTTTCTTT. Protein sequence: CASSYDPDPNTEAFF.

The chain recombines TRBV19 with TRBJ1-5; D gene unclear. V was pared by 3 bases and J by 5 bases, with 14 bases between. Germline V gene data show CDR1 as LNHDA and CDR2 as SQIVND (reference sequence). The CDR3 covers 15 residues. The CDR3 DNA reads TGTGCCAGTAGTATTCGGAGGGCGAGGGATCAGCCCCAGCATTTT. Translated: CASSIRRARDQPQHF. Together with reference TRBV19 and TRBJ1-5, the CDR3 gives the full variable domain: DGGITQSPKYLFRKEGQNVTLSCEQNLNHDAMYWYRQDPGQGLRLIYYSQIVNDFQKGDIAEGYSVSREKKESFPLTVTSAQKNPTAFYLCASSIRRARDQPQHFGDGTRLSIL.

This clone has just a few counts. This sequence joins TRBV5-4 and TRBJ1-3, with D possibly TRBD1 on 5 matching bases. Trimming pared 0 bases from V and 0 bases from J, leaving 7 bases between. Germline V CDR1 and CDR2: SGHNT, YYREEE (reference sequence). The CDR3 runs to 15 residues. Here the CDR3 reads CASSLGGTSGNTIYF. In DNA form, the CDR3 reads TGTGCCAGCAGCTTGGGAGGGACCTCTGGAAACACCATATATTTT.

The chain carries TRBV29-1 and TRBJ2-1, with 8 nucleotides matching TRBD2. The CDR3 spans 15 residues. From germline, CDR1 is SQVTM and CDR2 ANQGSEA. The junction had 10 bases not matched to a gene; V was cut back by 6 bases and J by 3 bases. The CDR3 nucleotides are TGCAGCGTCGAGAAGGACAGCGGGAGCTACAATGAGCAGTTCTTC. This encodes CSVEKDSGSYNEQFF.

J is TRBJ2-3 and V is TRBV18; 7 nucleotides line up with TRBD1. The CDR3 runs to 14 residues. Germline CDR1 KGHSH, CDR2 LQKENI. Germline trimming cut 10 bases from V and 4 bases from J; bases unmatched to any gene: 11. CDR3: CATRTGLAPDTQYF. In DNA form, the CDR3 reads TGTGCCACTCGGACAGGTCTCGCTCCAGATACGCAGTATTTT.

The chain combines TRBV3-1 (or the pseudogene TRBV3-2) with TRBJ1-5; D not certain. With 2 bases removed from V and 4 bases from J, the gap between germline ends came to 9 bases. The CDR3 spans 14 residues. CDR1 is LGHDT and CDR2 is YNNKEL in the germline V gene (reference sequence). CDR3 region: CASSQSGGNQPQHF. CDR3 coding DNA: TGTGCCAGCAGCCAAAGCGGAGGGAATCAGCCCCAGCATTTT.